A selection of T cell receptor beta chains follows, all from one sample in a study of graft-versus-host responses after intestinal transplantation. Their specific antigens are unknown. TCRdb's table, derived via immunoSEQ multiplex PCR, lists solely in-frame clones and lacks some. The top ten clones hold around 0.17% of a sample with 85,000 to 100,000 clones, roughly 92% of them seen once. The material was unstimulated CD4+ T cells sorted from spleen or lymph node cells, obtained before intestinal transplant. The receptors come from a human donor who received an intestinal transplant. The CDR3 runs from the conserved cysteine through the conserved F or W. A D gene is named only where the DNA matches it firmly. Some rows have no size entry. The others give once, few or many, or a class for an expanded clone.

size	D	V	J	CDR3	DNA
.	.	TRBV10-3	TRBJ2-1	CAITGPQAHNEQFF	TGTGCCATCACTGGGCCACAAGCCCACAATGAGCAGTTCTTC
.	.	TRBV7-2	TRBJ2-7	CASTPEGVIYEQYF	TGTGCCAGCACTCCCGAGGGGGTGATTTACGAGCAGTACTTC
once	.	TRBV28	TRBJ2-7	CASVAGDSYEQYF	TGTGCCAGTGTGGCGGGCGACTCCTACGAGCAGTACTTC
few	TRBD1	TRBV6-5	TRBJ1-1	CASRGTGTGNTEAFF	TGTGCCAGCAGGGGGACAGGGACGGGTAACACTGAAGCTTTCTTT
few	.	TRBV2	TRBJ1-4	CASSVSRQGLEKLFF	TGTGCCAGCAGTGTAAGCCGCCAGGGCCTTGAAAAACTGTTTTTT
.	.	TRBV28	TRBJ1-5	CASSFVGQLNQPQHF	TGTGCCAGCAGTTTCGTGGGGCAGCTTAATCAGCCCCAGCATTTT
.	.	TRBV11-2	TRBJ1-1	CASSLPGSVRAFF	TGTGCCAGCAGCTTGCCGGGGTCTGTGAGGGCTTTCTTT
.	.	TRBV30	TRBJ2-7	CAWRSGQGFYEQYF	TGTGCCTGGAGGTCGGGTCAAGGTTTCTACGAGCAGTACTTC
.	TRBD2	TRBV6-5	TRBJ2-7	CASSYSRTSGGGEQYF	TGTGCCAGCAGTTACTCGCGCACTAGCGGAGGAGGGGAGCAGTACTTC
.	TRBD2	TRBV7-3	TRBJ2-7	CASSPGPRRRDGTNSKYF	TGTGCCAGCAGCCCCGGCCCCCGCCGCCGGGACGGGACTAATTCGAAGTACTTC
.	.	TRBV10-3	TRBJ1-1	CAISVEGGVVGYLNTEAFF	TGTGCCATCAGTGTAGAAGGGGGTGTTGTCGGTTATTTGAACACTGAAGCTTTCTTT
.	.	TRBV14	TRBJ2-6	CASSTVSGANVLTF	TGTGCCAGCAGCACAGTCTCTGGGGCCAACGTCCTGACTTTC
.	TRBD1	TRBV14	TRBJ1-6	CASSHLGQEYNSPLHF	TGTGCCAGCAGCCACCTGGGACAGGAGTATAATTCACCCCTCCACTTT
.	.	TRBV5-4	TRBJ2-7	CASSPHSGYEQYF	TGTGCCAGCAGCCCCCACAGTGGGTACGAGCAGTACTTC
.	.	TRBV27	TRBJ2-3	CASSLRGLSPDTQYF	TGTGCCAGCAGTTTACGGGGACTCAGCCCCGATACGCAGTATTTT
few	.	TRBV6-1	TRBJ1-4	CASSPLRDEKLFF	TGTGCCAGCAGTCCCCTCCGGGATGAAAAACTGTTTTTT
.	.	TRBV11-2	TRBJ1-5	CASSRRAGQPQHF	TGTGCCAGCAGCCGCAGGGCTGGGCAGCCCCAGCATTTT
.	.	TRBV6-5	TRBJ1-1	CASSYSDSIFF	TGTGCCAGCAGTTACTCAGACTCCATATTCTTT
.	TRBD2	TRBV5-1	TRBJ2-2	CASSLSRLAGVTGELFF	TGCGCCAGCAGCCTCAGTAGACTAGCGGGGGTCACCGGGGAGCTGTTTTTT
.	.	TRBV30	TRBJ1-1	CAWSGIMAGGEAFF	TGTGCCTGGAGTGGGATTATGGCGGGGGGTGAAGCTTTCTTT
.	.	TRBV6-6	TRBJ1-1	CASRGGTEAFF	TGTGCCAGCAGAGGGGGCACTGAAGCTTTCTTT
.	.	TRBV9	TRBJ1-1	CASSRDRNTEAFF	TGTGCCAGCAGCCGAGACAGAAACACTGAAGCTTTCTTT
.	TRBD1	TRBV29-1	TRBJ1-1	CSVEKGQSTEAFF	TGCAGCGTTGAGAAGGGACAGAGCACTGAAGCTTTCTTT
.	TRBD1	TRBV5-1	TRBJ1-4	CASSGTGGRLSNEKLFF	TGCGCCAGCAGCGGGACAGGGGGCCGTTTGTCTAATGAAAAACTGTTTTTT
.	.	TRBV30	TRBJ1-2	CAWSLTLTGASVLGYGYTF	TGTGCCTGGAGTTTAACTTTGACAGGCGCCTCCGTGTTAGGCTATGGCTACACCTTC
.	.	TRBV10-3	TRBJ1-3	CAISSGLSGNTIYF	TGTGCCATCAGCTCCGGACTCTCTGGAAACACCATATATTTT
once	TRBD2	TRBV2	TRBJ2-1	CASSVVGTSGGFYNEQFF	TGTGCCAGCAGTGTGGTCGGGACTAGCGGGGGGTTCTACAATGAGCAGTTCTTC
.	.	TRBV30	TRBJ1-2	CAWITPGGLYGYTF	TGTGCCTGGATAACTCCGGGGGGTCTCTATGGCTACACCTTC
.	TRBD1	TRBV5-5	TRBJ2-4	CASSPTGARAKNIQYF	TGTGCCAGCAGCCCTACAGGGGCGAGAGCCAAAAACATTCAGTACTTC
.	.	TRBV19	TRBJ2-1	CASSIPDGYNEQFF	TGTGCCAGTAGTATCCCCGACGGGTACAATGAGCAGTTCTTC
once	TRBD2	TRBV6-5	TRBJ2-5	CASSYVLRGGQETQYF	TGTGCCAGCAGTTACGTTCTGCGGGGGGGACAAGAGACCCAGTACTTC
.	.	TRBV13	TRBJ2-7	CASSSLRYEQYF	TGTGCCAGCAGCTCCCTTCGCTACGAGCAGTACTTC
.	.	TRBV4-3	TRBJ2-2	CASSQVYGVAGELFF	TGCGCCAGCAGCCAAGTATACGGGGTGGCCGGGGAGCTGTTTTTT
.	TRBD1	TRBV29-1	TRBJ1-2	CSAPGQGTGYTF	TGCAGCGCTCCTGGACAGGGGACTGGCTACACCTTC
.	TRBD2	TRBV5-1	TRBJ2-7	CASSSVLAGGRSDEQYF	TGCGCCAGCAGCTCGGTCTTAGCGGGAGGGCGATCCGACGAGCAGTACTTC
.	.	TRBV6-5	TRBJ1-2	CASSYRGTNYGYTF	TGTGCCAGCAGTTACAGGGGGACCAACTATGGCTACACCTTC
.	TRBD2	TRBV5-1	TRBJ2-3	CASSPGDTAGGRTDTQYF	TGCGCCAGCAGCCCGGGGGACACCGCGGGGGGCCGTACAGATACGCAGTATTTT
.	.	TRBV27	TRBJ2-7	CASSYRVFGNEQYF	TGTGCCAGCAGTTACAGGGTTTTTGGTAACGAGCAGTACTTC
once	.	TRBV2	TRBJ2-5	CASSEESAGLETQYF	TGTGCCAGCAGTGAAGAATCCGCAGGTTTGGAGACCCAGTACTTC
.	TRBD2	TRBV27	TRBJ2-1	CASSLVAGGLDEQFF	TGTGCCAGCAGTTTAGTAGCGGGAGGGTTGGATGAGCAGTTCTTC